The rows below give T cell receptor beta chains drawn from one sample of a study of T cell responses to AZD1222 COVID-19 vaccine. Sequencing was performed with immunoSEQ multiplex PCR; in TCRdb, only in-frame clones are kept and a portion is missing. Seen here are about 180,000 clones, 85% to 95% observed once, and the top ten hold around 1%. This material consisted of peripheral blood, taken 28 days after the second dose of the MenACWY control vaccine. All receptors come from an adult who received the MenACWY meningococcal vaccine as a control. The CDR3 runs from the conserved cysteine through the conserved F or W. Fields, in order: clone size, D gene, J gene, V gene, CDR3 protein, CDR3 DNA. A D gene is named only where the DNA matches it firmly. Not every row has a clone size; where given, it reads once, few, many or a size class.

>NA|NA|TRBJ1-2|TRBV30
CAWSVNQGRPYFDYGYTF
TGTGCCTGGAGTGTAAACCAGGGGCGTCCGTATTTTGATTATGGCTACACCTTC
>NA|NA|TRBJ1-5|TRBV29-1
CSVGVGGNQPQHF
TGTAGCGTTGGGGTTGGGGGCAATCAGCCCCAGCATTTT
>NA|NA|TRBJ2-7|TRBV13
CASSIRPGEQYF
TGTGCCAGCAGCATCCGACCCGGCGAGCAGTACTTC
>NA|TRBD1|TRBJ1-1|TRBV24-1
CAVQGVGNTEAFF
TGTGCCGTACAGGGGGTAGGGAACACTGAAGCTTTCTTT
>NA|NA|TRBJ1-2|TRBV10-3
CAIGGDTRIYGYTF
TGTGCCATCGGAGGGGACACCCGAATCTATGGCTACACCTTC
>NA|NA|TRBJ2-1|TRBV19
CASSESFVQSYNEQFF
TGTGCCAGTAGCGAGAGCTTCGTTCAGTCCTACAATGAGCAGTTCTTC
>NA|NA|TRBJ1-4|TRBV5-1
CASRSGAPNEKLFF
TGCGCCAGCAGGTCGGGGGCACCTAATGAAAAACTGTTTTTT
>NA|NA|TRBJ1-5|TRBV29-1
CSVGGSGAQPQHF
TGCAGCGTGGGGGGCTCTGGTGCTCAGCCCCAGCATTTT
>NA|TRBD1|TRBJ2-5|TRBV19
CASSTGQGLVQETQYF
TGTGCCAGTAGTACCGGACAGGGTCTCGTACAAGAGACCCAGTACTTC
>NA|NA|TRBJ2-5|TRBV6-6
CASSRDEARGTQYF
TGTGCCAGCAGCCGCGACGAGGCCCGAGGGACCCAGTACTTC
>NA|TRBD1|TRBJ1-2|TRBV5-1
CASSEGAFYGYTF
TGCGCCAGCAGCGAGGGGGCCTTCTATGGCTACACCTTC
>NA|TRBD1|TRBJ1-1|TRBV11-3
CASSIGQGGEAFF
TGTGCCAGCAGCATCGGACAGGGGGGTGAAGCTTTCTTT
>NA|NA|TRBJ2-5|TRBV18
CASSPGMLQETQYF
TGTGCCAGCTCACCGGGGATGCTGCAAGAGACCCAGTACTTC
>once|TRBD1|TRBJ1-1|TRBV6-5
CASSSHDRAFAEAFF
TGTGCCAGCAGTTCGCACGACAGGGCATTTGCTGAAGCTTTCTTT
>NA|NA|TRBJ1-2|TRBV7-9
CASSPTRQGYGYTF
TGTGCCAGCAGCCCCACGAGGCAGGGCTATGGCTACACCTTC
>NA|NA|TRBJ2-1|TRBV20-1
CSAGGAGEQFF
TGCAGTGCTGGGGGGGCTGGTGAGCAGTTCTTC
>NA|TRBD1|TRBJ1-5|TRBV24-1
CATSVVGQGGQPQHF
TGTGCCACCAGTGTGGTCGGACAGGGTGGTCAGCCCCAGCATTTT
>NA|NA|TRBJ1-1|TRBV5-1
CASSPGRHMNTEAFF
TGCGCCAGCAGCCCTGGTCGACACATGAACACTGAAGCTTTCTTT
>once|NA|TRBJ1-5|TRBV10-3
CAISDHTDMDGGPQHF
TGTGCCATCAGCGATCATACCGACATGGACGGCGGGCCCCAGCATTTT
>NA|NA|TRBJ1-3|TRBV28
CASSLGQPNTIYF
TGTGCCAGCAGCCTCGGACAGCCTAACACCATATATTTT
>NA|TRBD1|TRBJ1-2|TRBV5-1
CASSTGQGHYGYTF
TGCGCCAGCAGCACCGGACAGGGGCACTATGGCTACACCTTC
>NA|TRBD1|TRBJ2-2|TRBV7-6
CASSSTGGARITGELFF
TGTGCCAGCAGCTCCACAGGGGGCGCGCGGATTACCGGGGAGCTGTTTTTT
>NA|NA|TRBJ2-3|TRBV18
CASSRVGTDTQYF
TGTGCCAGCTCACGGGTAGGCACAGATACGCAGTATTTT
>NA|NA|TRBJ1-6|TRBV30
CAWSSAKSSYNSPLHF
TGTGCCTGGAGTTCAGCCAAAAGCTCCTATAATTCACCCCTCCACTTT
>NA|NA|TRBJ1-3|TRBV3-1/TRBV3-2
CASSQAQSNTIYF
TGTGCCAGCAGCCAAGCACAGAGTAACACCATATATTTT
>NA|TRBD1|TRBJ1-1|TRBV7-9
CASSLETGYTEAFF
TGTGCCAGCAGCTTAGAGACAGGGTACACTGAAGCTTTCTTT
>NA|NA|TRBJ1-5|TRBV6-2/TRBV6-3
CASSWATGRNQPQHF
TGTGCCAGCAGTTGGGCGACAGGAAGAAATCAGCCCCAGCATTTT
>NA|TRBD1|TRBJ1-5|TRBV3-1/TRBV3-2
CAAGGQPQHF
TGTGCAGCAGGGGGTCAGCCCCAGCATTTT
>NA|NA|TRBJ1-4|TRBV6-5
CASRTGGTNEKLFF
TGTGCCAGCAGGACGGGGGGAACTAATGAAAAACTGTTTTTT
>NA|TRBD2|TRBJ2-7|TRBV3-1/TRBV3-2
CASSQDIAGGREQYF
TGTGCCAGCAGCCAAGATATAGCGGGGGGGCGCGAGCAGTACTTC
>NA|TRBD2|TRBJ2-1|TRBV6-5
CASKGAGGVNEQFF
TGTGCCAGCAAGGGAGCGGGGGGCGTCAATGAGCAGTTCTTC
>NA|NA|TRBJ1-4|TRBV5-6
CASSLTQGYATNEKLFF
TGTGCCAGCAGCTTAACCCAGGGTTATGCAACTAATGAAAAACTGTTTTTT
>NA|NA|TRBJ1-1|TRBV30
CAWSVRGVRTEAFF
TGTGCCTGGAGTGTACGAGGGGTGCGCACTGAAGCTTTCTTT
>NA|TRBD1|TRBJ1-2|TRBV5-1
CASSLGQGDGYTF
TGCGCCAGCAGCCTAGGACAGGGGGATGGCTACACCTTC
>once|NA|TRBJ2-3|TRBV2
CASSERSSTDTQYF
TGTGCCAGCAGTGAGAGGTCTAGCACAGATACGCAGTATTTT
>NA|NA|TRBJ1-1|TRBV2
CASSEVPGLNTEAFF
TGTGCCAGCAGTGAAGTTCCGGGACTAAACACTGAAGCTTTCTTT
>NA|TRBD2|TRBJ2-7|TRBV7-9
CASSTLAASYEQYF
TGTGCCAGCAGCACACTAGCGGCGTCCTACGAGCAGTACTTC
>once|NA|TRBJ1-6|TRBV10-2
CASSDDRRFPLHF
TGCGCCAGCAGCGACGACAGACGTTTCCCCCTCCACTTT
>NA|NA|TRBJ1-1|TRBV12-3/TRBV12-4
CASYTIGGTEAFF
TGTGCCAGCTATACGATCGGGGGCACTGAAGCTTTCTTT
>once|NA|TRBJ2-3|TRBV6-2/TRBV6-3
CASSLMRDTQYF
TGTGCCAGCAGTCTCATGCGGGATACGCAGTATTTT
>NA|NA|TRBJ1-1|TRBV27
CATTNRALMNTEAFF
TGTGCCACCACGAACAGGGCTTTAATGAACACTGAAGCTTTCTTT
>NA|TRBD1|TRBJ1-2|TRBV3-1/TRBV3-2
CASSLLSTGEDGYTF
TGTGCCAGCAGCCTATTATCGACAGGGGAAGATGGCTACACCTTC
>NA|NA|TRBJ2-2|TRBV28
CANPLDGELHRELFF
TGTGCCAACCCCCTGGATGGGGAACTCCACCGGGAGCTGTTTTTT
>NA|TRBD1|TRBJ1-2|TRBV3-1/TRBV3-2
CASSQYQPGQEDGYTF
TGTGCCAGCAGCCAATATCAACCGGGACAGGAAGATGGCTACACCTTC
>NA|NA|TRBJ1-3|TRBV12-5
CASGLFGGSGNTIYF
TGTGCTAGTGGTTTGTTTGGGGGCTCTGGAAACACCATATATTTT
>NA|NA|TRBJ1-1|TRBV2
CASGGSAMNTEAFF
TGTGCCAGCGGTGGCTCGGCTATGAACACTGAAGCTTTCTTT
>NA|NA|TRBJ2-2|TRBV11-2
CASSLVGGELFF
TGTGCCAGCAGCTTAGTCGGCGGGGAGCTGTTTTTT
>NA|NA|TRBJ2-5|TRBV7-2
CASSSNFGETQYF
TGTGCTAGCAGTTCTAACTTCGGGGAGACCCAGTACTTC
>NA|NA|TRBJ1-2|TRBV2
CASRAGVYGYTF
TGTGCCAGCAGGGCTGGGGTCTATGGCTACACCTTC
>once|TRBD1|TRBJ1-6|TRBV3-1/TRBV3-2
CASSPAAGTANSPLHF
TGTGCCAGCAGCCCCGCTGCCGGGACAGCAAATTCACCCCTCCACTTT